This passage covers 17 T cell receptor beta chains from one sample sequenced in a study of patients and donors after allogeneic stem cell transplantation. MiXCR, applied by TCRdb to the RT-PCR reads, yields one record per CDR3 protein. The sample holds approximately 150,000 distinct CDR3 sequences; approximately 25% are singletons and the top ten take around 26%. Sequencing input: blood, either unsorted or a sorted T cell fraction (not recorded which). The origin of the receptors is a human donor who was either an allogeneic HSCT recipient or a stem cell or donor lymphocyte infusion donor (not recorded which). It is not recorded whose cells these are; they may come from a transplant donor.

The chain uses TRBV5-1 and TRBJ2-3; 7 bases line up with TRBD1. J lost 3 bases, V lost 2 bases, and 3 bases had no gene match. The CDR3 runs 14 residues. The germline CDR1 and CDR2 sequences are SGHRS and YFSETQ. The CDR3, as DNA: TGCGCCAGCAGCTTTCCGGGACAGACAGATACGCAGTATTTT. Translating it yields CASSFPGQTDTQYF. The complete variable domain, with remaining parts taken from reference TRBV5-1 and TRBJ2-3, reads KAGVTQTPRYLIKTRGQQVTLSCSPISGHRSVSWYQQTPGQGLQFLFEYFSETQRNKGNFPGRFSGRQFSNSRSEMNVSTLELGDSALYLCASSFPGQTDTQYFGPGTRLTVL.

The chain carries TRBV12-3 or TRBV12-4 and TRBJ2-3, with D uncertain. The CDR3 runs to 17 residues. Deletions cut 5 bases from V and 3 bases from J, with 21 bases between. CDR3 nucleotides: TGTGCCAGCAGTAACGACAACCAGGTTTTCGTAACAGATACGCAGTATTTT. It is translated as CASSNDNQVFVTDTQYF.

The gene calls are TRBV14 and TRBJ2-7; no definite D call. This CDR3 is 13 amino acids long. Trimming removed 7 bases from V and 0 bases from J, with 10 bases in between. Germline V CDR1 and CDR2: SGHDN, FVKESK. CDR3 nucleotide sequence: TGTGCCAGCATACCAAGGATCTCCTACGAGCAGTACTTC. This gives the protein CASIPRISYEQYF. Supplemented by reference TRBV14 and TRBJ2-7, the full variable domain reads EAGVTQFPSHSVIEKGQTVTLRCDPISGHDNLYWYRRVMGKEIKFLLHFVKESKQDESGMPNNRFLAERTGGTYSTLKVQPAELEDSGVYFCASIPRISYEQYFGPGTRLTVT.

This clonotype has more than one count but fewer than ten. V and J are TRBV7-9 and TRBJ1-6, with no clear D. The germline CDR1 and CDR2 sequences are SEHNR and FQNEAQ (reference sequence). Trimming pared 6 bases from V and 0 bases from J, leaving 9 bases between. The CDR3 has 15 residues. The CDR3, as DNA: TGTGCCAGCAGTCCCGGGAGCTCCTATAATTCACCCCTCCACTTT. This gives the protein CASSPGSSYNSPLHF.

The chain has TRBV9 and TRBJ2-5; D is uncertain. The CDR3 extends over 12 amino acids. Germline CDR1 SGDLS, CDR2 YYNGEE. Trimming left V 0 bases short and J 4 bases short, with 4 bases between. The CDR3 sequence is CASSVEAETQYF. The CDR3 DNA reads TGTGCCAGCAGCGTAGAGGCAGAGACCCAGTACTTC.

The V call is TRBV5-1, the J call TRBJ1-3; TRBD1 aligns across 7 bases. V shed 0 bases, J shed 1 base, and the junction held 4 bases outside the gene matches. The CDR3 runs to 16 residues. Germline values: CDR1 SGHRS, CDR2 YFSETQ. The CDR3 DNA is TGCGCCAGCAGCTTGGCGGGACAGACTTCTGGAAACACCATATATTTT. Protein: CASSLAGQTSGNTIYF. The full variable domain, with the rest looked up from reference TRBV5-1 and TRBJ1-3, is KAGVTQTPRYLIKTRGQQVTLSCSPISGHRSVSWYQQTPGQGLQFLFEYFSETQRNKGNFPGRFSGRQFSNSRSEMNVSTLELGDSALYLCASSLAGQTSGNTIYFGEGSWLTVV.

This chain links TRBV15 with TRBJ1-6; D uncertain. Germline CDR1 is LNHNV and CDR2 is YYDKDF (reference sequence). V lost 0 bases to trimming and J lost 2 bases, with 11 bases between them. The CDR3 is 17 amino acids. The CDR3 loop is CATSRDRDRAYNSPLHF. In DNA form, the CDR3 reads TGTGCCACCAGCAGAGACCGTGATAGGGCCTATAATTCACCCCTCCACTTT.

This clonotype was seen a handful of times. The rearrangement joins TRBV6-5 to TRBJ1-2; possible D gene TRBD1, 5 bases. The germline CDR1 and CDR2 sequences are MNHEY and SVGAGI. The ends were cut back, 6 bases at V and 1 base at J, with 12 bases in the middle. The CDR3 contains 14 residues. The CDR3 nucleotides read TGTGCCAGCAGACCGACCAGGGTTAACTATGGCTACACCTTC. Translated: CASRPTRVNYGYTF.

V is TRBV29-1 and J is TRBJ2-7; 7 bases agree with TRBD2. The CDR3 covers 11 residues. Germline trimming cut 2 bases from V and 6 bases from J; bases unmatched to any gene: 1. The V gene's germline CDR1 is SQVTM and CDR2 ANQGSEA. The CDR3: CSVETGGEQYF. CDR3 bases: TGCAGCGTTGAAACGGGAGGCGAGCAGTACTTC.

In its sample, this clonotype was seen a few times. The J gene is TRBJ2-7, the V gene TRBV20-1; 13 bases agree with TRBD2. Germline V gene data show CDR1 as DFQATT and CDR2 as SNEGSKA (reference sequence). CDR3 length: 15 residues. With 4 bases clipped from V and 3 bases from J, the junction kept 6 bases outside the gene matches. CDR3 loop: CSATPGTSGNYEQYF. DNA for the CDR3: TGCAGTGCTACCCCAGGGACTAGCGGGAACTACGAGCAGTACTTC.

V gene TRBV5-1 combines with J gene TRBJ2-3, with D possibly TRBD2 on 5 matching bases. The CDR3 runs to 15 residues. Germline V lookup: CDR1 SGHRS, CDR2 YFSETQ. Between the trimmed V and J ends, which lost 0 bases and 3 bases, there was a span of 11 bases. DNA of the CDR3: TGCGCCAGCAGCTTGGCTGAGGGAGTGACAGATACGCAGTATTTT. Its translation: CASSLAEGVTDTQYF.

This clonotype was picked up many times. The chain combines TRBV27 with TRBJ1-1; possibly TRBD1 for D (6 bases). Trimming left V 5 bases short and J 2 bases short, with 9 bases between. The germline gives CDR1 MNHEY, CDR2 SMNVEV (reference sequence). The CDR3 is made up of 13 amino acids. The CDR3 is CASSRGGNTEAFF. Written as DNA, the CDR3 is TGTGCCAGCAGTCGGGGGGGCAACACTGAAGCTTTCTTT.

This clonotype was detected a few times. The rearrangement joins TRBV5-1 to TRBJ2-1, with D hard to call. The CDR3 sequence is 14 residues long. Deletions cut 2 bases from V and 8 bases from J, with 14 bases between. The germline V gene has CDR1 SGHRS and CDR2 YFSETQ. The CDR3 here is CASSFEGWVDEQFF. The DNA of the CDR3 is TGCGCCAGCAGCTTTGAAGGTTGGGTGGATGAGCAGTTCTTC.

This rearrangement joins TRBV12-3 or TRBV12-4 to TRBJ1-1; D gene unclear. CDR3 length equals 19 residues. V shed 2 bases and J shed 2 bases, with 24 bases lying between them. CDR3 sequence reads: CASSLSEDPALVSNTEAFF. The DNA of the CDR3 is TGTGCCAGCAGTTTATCCGAAGACCCGGCTCTCGTTTCCAACACTGAAGCTTTCTTT.

The sample holds many counts of this clonotype. This rearrangement joins TRBV5-1 to TRBJ1-2; D not resolved. The CDR3 is made up of 15 amino acids. The V and J ends lost 4 bases and 4 bases respectively, with 17 bases between them. Germline CDR1 reads SGHRS; CDR2 reads YFSETQ. CDR3 in DNA: TGCGCCAGCAGCGCGCAGAACCCTAGCCTCTATGGCTACACCTTC. It yields the protein CASSAQNPSLYGYTF.

This clonotype was counted ten times or more. The rearrangement links TRBV9 to TRBJ1-3; D remains ambiguous. The germline V gene encodes CDR1 SGDLS and CDR2 YYNGEE. V lost 3 bases to trimming and J lost 4 bases, with 8 bases between them. The CDR3 length is 13 residues. The CDR3 nucleotides are TGTGCCAGCAGCGAGAATGGGGGAAACACCATATATTTT. It encodes CASSENGGNTIYF.

This clonotype was recorded a few times. It may be a read error: a sequence one base away is much more abundant. The gene calls are TRBV5-1 and TRBJ1-1; tentative D call: TRBD1 (5 bases). Germline CDR1 is SGHRS and CDR2 is YFSETQ. CDR3 size: 13 residues. Trimming left V 6 bases short and J 5 bases short, with 14 bases between. CDR3 in amino acids: CASNYISGTEAFF. The DNA of the CDR3 is TGCGCCAGCAACTACATTTCAGGGACTGAAGCTTTCTTT.